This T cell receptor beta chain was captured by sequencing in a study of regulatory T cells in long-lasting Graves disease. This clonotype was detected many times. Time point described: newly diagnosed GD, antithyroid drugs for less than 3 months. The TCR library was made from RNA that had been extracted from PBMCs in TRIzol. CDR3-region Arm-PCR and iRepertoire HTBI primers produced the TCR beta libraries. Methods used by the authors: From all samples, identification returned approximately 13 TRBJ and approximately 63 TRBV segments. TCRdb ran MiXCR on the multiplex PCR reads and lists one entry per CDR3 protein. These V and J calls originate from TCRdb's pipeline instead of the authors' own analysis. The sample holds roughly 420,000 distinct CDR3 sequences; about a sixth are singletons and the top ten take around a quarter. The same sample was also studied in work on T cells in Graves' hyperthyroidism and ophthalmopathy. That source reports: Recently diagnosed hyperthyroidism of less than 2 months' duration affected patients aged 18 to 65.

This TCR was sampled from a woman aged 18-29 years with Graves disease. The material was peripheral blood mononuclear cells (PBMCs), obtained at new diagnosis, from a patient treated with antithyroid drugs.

CDR3 amino acids: CSVQVGEQYF. DNA of the CDR3: TGCAGCGTGCAGGTTGGGGAGCAGTACTTC. The V gene is TRBV29-1, the J gene TRBJ2-7, with D unclear. This CDR3 region has 10 residues. V was clipped by 6 bases and J by 7 bases, with 10 bases between them. CDR1 and CDR2 from the germline V gene are SQVTM and ANQGSEA.